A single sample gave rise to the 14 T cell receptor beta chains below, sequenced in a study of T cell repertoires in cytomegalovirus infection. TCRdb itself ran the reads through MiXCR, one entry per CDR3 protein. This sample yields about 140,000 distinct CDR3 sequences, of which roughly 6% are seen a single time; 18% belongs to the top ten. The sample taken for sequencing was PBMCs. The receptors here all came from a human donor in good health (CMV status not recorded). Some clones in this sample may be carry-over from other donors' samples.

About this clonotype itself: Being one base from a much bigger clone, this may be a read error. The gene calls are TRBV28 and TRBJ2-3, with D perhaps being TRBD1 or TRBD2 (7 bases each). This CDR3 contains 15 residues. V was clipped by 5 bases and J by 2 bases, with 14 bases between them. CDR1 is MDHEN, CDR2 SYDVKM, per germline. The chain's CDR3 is CASSAQGGDTDTQYF. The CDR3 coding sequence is TGTGCCAGCAGTGCTCAGGGGGGGGACACAGATACGCAGTATTTT.

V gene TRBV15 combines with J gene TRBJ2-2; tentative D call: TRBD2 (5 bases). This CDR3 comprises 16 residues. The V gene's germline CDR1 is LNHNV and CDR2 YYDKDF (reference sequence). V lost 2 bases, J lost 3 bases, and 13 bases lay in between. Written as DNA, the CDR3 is TGTGCCACCAGCAGACTGCGGGCGTCGGACACCGGGGAGCTGTTTTTT. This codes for CATSRLRASDTGELFF.

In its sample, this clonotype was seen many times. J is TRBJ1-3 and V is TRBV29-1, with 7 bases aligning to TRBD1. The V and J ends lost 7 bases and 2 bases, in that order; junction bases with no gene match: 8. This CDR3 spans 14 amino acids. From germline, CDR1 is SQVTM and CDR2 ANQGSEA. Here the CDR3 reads CSDFTGAAGNTIYF. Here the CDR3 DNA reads TGCAGCGATTTCACAGGGGCCGCTGGAAACACCATATATTTT.

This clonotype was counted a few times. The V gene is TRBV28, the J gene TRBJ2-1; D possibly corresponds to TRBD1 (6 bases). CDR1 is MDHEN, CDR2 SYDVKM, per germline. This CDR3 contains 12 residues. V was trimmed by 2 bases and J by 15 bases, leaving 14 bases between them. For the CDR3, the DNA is TGTGCCAGCAGTTTACGCACAGGGTTTTGGTTCTTC. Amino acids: CASSLRTGFWFF.

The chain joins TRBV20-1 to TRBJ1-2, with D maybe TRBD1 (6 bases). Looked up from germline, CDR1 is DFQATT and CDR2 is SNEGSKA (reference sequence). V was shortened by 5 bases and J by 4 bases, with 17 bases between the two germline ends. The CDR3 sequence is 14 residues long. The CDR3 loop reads CSAPYAGTSYGYTF. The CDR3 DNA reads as TGCAGTGCTCCCTACGCCGGGACAAGCTATGGCTACACCTTC.

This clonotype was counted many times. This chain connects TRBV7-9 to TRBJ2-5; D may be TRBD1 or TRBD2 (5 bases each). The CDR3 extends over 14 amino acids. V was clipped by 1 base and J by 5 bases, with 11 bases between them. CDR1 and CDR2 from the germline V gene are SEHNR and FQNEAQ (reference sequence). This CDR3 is CASSLVAGTETQYF. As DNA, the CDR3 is TGTGCCAGCAGCTTAGTAGCCGGGACCGAGACCCAGTACTTC. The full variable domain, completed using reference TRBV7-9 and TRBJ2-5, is DTGVSQNPRHKITKRGQNVTFRCDPISEHNRLYWYRQTLGQGPEFLTYFQNEAQLEKSRLLSDRFSAERPKGSFSTLEIQRTEQGDSAMYLCASSLVAGTETQYFGPGTRLLVL.

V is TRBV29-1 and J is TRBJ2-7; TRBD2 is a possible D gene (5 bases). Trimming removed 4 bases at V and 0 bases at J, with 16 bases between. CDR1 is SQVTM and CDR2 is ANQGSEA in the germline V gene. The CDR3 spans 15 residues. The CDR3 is CSVVARAAPSYEQYF. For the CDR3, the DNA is TGCAGCGTTGTGGCGCGGGCTGCCCCCTCCTACGAGCAGTACTTC.

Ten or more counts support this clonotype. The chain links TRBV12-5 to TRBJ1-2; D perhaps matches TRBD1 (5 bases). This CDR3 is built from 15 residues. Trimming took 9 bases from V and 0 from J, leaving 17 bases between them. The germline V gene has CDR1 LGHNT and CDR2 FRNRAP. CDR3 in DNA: TGTGCTAGCGGAGAGTCCCTGACAGCTAACTATGGCTACACCTTC. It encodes CASGESLTANYGYTF.

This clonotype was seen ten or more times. The CDR3 coding sequence is TGTGCCAGCAGCCAACAAGGGGCCATTGAGCAGTTCTTC. This encodes CASSQQGAIEQFF. The J gene is TRBJ2-1, the V gene TRBV7-2; tentatively, D is TRBD1 (5 bases). The V end lost 5 bases, the J end lost 9 bases, and 14 bases lay between the germline ends. The CDR3 consists of 13 residues. Germline-derived CDR1 and CDR2 are SGHTA and FQGNSA.

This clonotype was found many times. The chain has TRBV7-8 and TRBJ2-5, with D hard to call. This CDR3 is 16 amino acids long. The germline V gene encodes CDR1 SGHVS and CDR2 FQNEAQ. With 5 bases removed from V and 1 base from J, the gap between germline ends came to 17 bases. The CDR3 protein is CASSRPRVSSQETQYF. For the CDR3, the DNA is TGTGCCAGCAGCCGCCCTCGAGTGAGCAGCCAAGAGACCCAGTACTTC.

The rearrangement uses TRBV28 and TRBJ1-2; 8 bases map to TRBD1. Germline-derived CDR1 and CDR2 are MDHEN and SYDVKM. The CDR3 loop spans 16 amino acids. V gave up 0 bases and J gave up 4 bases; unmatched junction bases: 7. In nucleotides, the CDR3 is TGTGCCAGCAGTTTATGGGGACAGGCCGCTCCCTATGGCTACACCTTC. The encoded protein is CASSLWGQAAPYGYTF.

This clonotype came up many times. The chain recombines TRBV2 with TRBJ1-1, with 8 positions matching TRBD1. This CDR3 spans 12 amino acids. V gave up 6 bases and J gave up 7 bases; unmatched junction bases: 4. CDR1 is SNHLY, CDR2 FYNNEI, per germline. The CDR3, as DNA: TGTGCCAGCAGGGTTGGACAGGGTGAAGCTTTCTTT. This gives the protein CASRVGQGEAFF. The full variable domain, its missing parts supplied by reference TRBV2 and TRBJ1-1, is EPEVTQTPSHQVTQMGQEVILRCVPISNHLYFYWYRQILGQKVEFLVSFYNNEISEKSEIFDDQFSVERPDGSNFTLKIRSTKLEDSAMYFCASRVGQGEAFFGQGTRLTVV.

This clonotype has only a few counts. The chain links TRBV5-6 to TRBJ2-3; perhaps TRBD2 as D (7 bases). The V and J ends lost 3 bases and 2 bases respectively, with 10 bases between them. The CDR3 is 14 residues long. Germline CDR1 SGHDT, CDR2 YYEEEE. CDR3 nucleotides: TGTGCCAGCAGCTCGGGGGGCCCCACAGATACGCAGTATTTT. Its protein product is CASSSGGPTDTQYF.

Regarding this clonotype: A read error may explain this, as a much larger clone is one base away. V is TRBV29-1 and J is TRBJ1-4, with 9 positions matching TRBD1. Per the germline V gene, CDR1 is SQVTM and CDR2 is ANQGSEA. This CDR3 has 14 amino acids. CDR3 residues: CSVEDPRTGEKLSF. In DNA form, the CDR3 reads TGCAGCGTTGAAGATCCACGGACAGGGGAAAAACTGTCTTTT.